Shown below are 23 T cell receptor beta chains from a single sample sequenced in a study of blood T cells in healthy people across ages. A second PCR, run for roughly 7 to 12 cycles, used a sample-barcoded 5' primer plus a J-beta primer mix. TCRdb independently ran MiXCR on the 5' RACE reads; one entry per CDR3 protein. In the table there are around 1,900,000 distinct CDR3 sequences, approximately 40% of which are singletons. Sequencing was carried out using blood. These receptors were taken from a human donor in good health.

The chain has TRBV7-3 and TRBJ2-5; the D gene is possibly TRBD2 (6 bases). V was trimmed by 3 bases and J by 2 bases, leaving 16 bases between them. This CDR3 has 16 amino acids. Germline V gene lookup returns CDR1 SGHTA and CDR2 FQGTGA. CDR3 amino acids: CASSLAGFGRQETQYF. DNA for the CDR3: TGTGCCAGCAGCTTGGCGGGATTTGGGCGGCAAGAGACCCAGTACTTC.

A few counts support this clonotype. The chain combines TRBV29-1 with TRBJ2-3; 10 bases match TRBD2. The CDR3 is 15 amino acids. Germline-derived CDR1 and CDR2 are SQVTM and ANQGSEA. Losses at the gene ends were 7 bases for V and 0 bases for J; bases not matched to a gene: 7. The CDR3 protein is CSGLTSGRSTDTQYF. The DNA of the CDR3 is TGCAGCGGACTGACTAGCGGGCGAAGCACAGATACGCAGTATTTT.

Remarks on this clonotype: A much larger clone is a single base away; this may be a read error. J is TRBJ2-1 and V is TRBV7-2; TRBD1 matches 7 bases. CDR1 and CDR2 (germline): SGHTA, FQGNSA. This CDR3 is 14 amino acids long. CDR3 bases: TGTGCCGGCAGCTTACGACAGGGTCCCAATGAGCAGTTCTTC. Encoded protein: CAGSLRQGPNEQFF.

This clonotype turned up a few times. This rearrangement joins TRBV7-3 to TRBJ2-2; the match to TRBD1 covers 10 bases. Trimming removed 2 bases from V and 6 bases from J; junction bases left unmatched: 6. Germline CDR1 reads SGHTA; CDR2 reads FQGTGA. The CDR3 loop spans 16 amino acids. The CDR3 sequence is CASSLLFGQGAGELFF. CDR3 coding DNA: TGTGCCAGCAGCTTATTGTTTGGACAGGGGGCCGGGGAGCTGTTTTTT.

This CDR3 reads CASSEGFRYEQYF. In DNA, the CDR3 is TGTGCCAGCAGTGAAGGGTTTCGATACGAGCAGTACTTC. The chain recombines TRBV2 with TRBJ2-4; D is unclear. The DNA end lines up better with TRBJ2-7; the J call may be wrong. The CDR3 is 13 residues long. The germline V gene encodes CDR1 SNHLY and CDR2 FYNNEI.

This chain joins TRBV3-1 and TRBJ2-3; possible D gene TRBD2, 6 bases. The length of the CDR3 is 14 residues. Germline loops: CDR1 LGHDT, CDR2 YNNKEL (reference sequence). V was pared by 3 bases and J by 5 bases, with 12 bases between. The DNA for the CDR3 is TGTGCCAGCAGCCATAACGGGGGTGGAGATACGCAGTATTTT. Amino acid sequence: CASSHNGGGDTQYF.

This clonotype has more than one count but fewer than ten. The V and J genes are TRBV6-1 and TRBJ2-4; tentative D call: TRBD1 (5 bases). Trimming removed 6 bases from V and 0 bases from J, with 18 bases in between. Germline V gene lookup returns CDR1 MNHNS and CDR2 SASEGT. CDR3 size: 17 residues. CDR3 protein: CASSRGGRGIAKNIQYF. The DNA of the CDR3 is TGTGCCAGCAGCCGAGGTGGTAGGGGAATAGCCAAAAACATTCAGTACTTC.

This sequence joins TRBV12-3 or TRBV12-4 and TRBJ2-3; D uncertain. Trimming took 8 bases from V and 6 from J, leaving 21 bases between them. The CDR3 sequence is 15 residues long. The CDR3 sequence: CASSFYQDGSDTQYF. In DNA form, the CDR3 reads TGTGCCAGCTCCTTCTATCAGGATGGGTCGGATACGCAGTATTTT.

To note about this clonotype: This may come from a read error, since a much larger clone is one base off. The chain links TRBV29-1 to TRBJ2-3, with 10 bases identical to TRBD1. Germline CDR1 SQVTM, CDR2 ANQGSEA. This CDR3 comprises 14 residues. V lost 6 bases to trimming and J lost 2 bases; unmatched junction nucleotides: 5. CDR3 DNA sequence: TGCAGCGTGGCGACAGGGGGCTCCACAGATACGCAGTATTTT. As protein: CSVATGGSTDTQYF.

This chain joins TRBV7-9 and TRBJ1-2; TRBD1 matches 8 bases. This CDR3 region has 18 residues. The trim removed 4 bases at V and 3 bases at J, leaving 16 bases unmatched. Germline lookup yields CDR1 SEHNR and CDR2 FQNEAQ (reference sequence). This CDR3 is CASSSWTGPLPGDYGYTF. CDR3 bases: TGTGCCAGCAGCTCGTGGACAGGGCCCCTCCCAGGCGACTATGGCTACACCTTC. Full variable domain (missing parts from reference TRBV7-9 and TRBJ1-2): DTGVSQNPRHKITKRGQNVTFRCDPISEHNRLYWYRQTLGQGPEFLTYFQNEAQLEKSRLLSDRFSAERPKGSFSTLEIQRTEQGDSAMYLCASSSWTGPLPGDYGYTFGSGTRLTVV.

The count of this clonotype is one. The V and J genes are TRBV4-3 and TRBJ2-5; 7 positions match TRBD2. The J call could be wrong; TRBJ2-7 is a better fit for the DNA end. Germline CDR1 reads LGHNA; CDR2 reads YSLEER. This CDR3 is 15 amino acids long. CDR3 nucleotides: TGCGCCAGCAGCCAAGGTCCAGGTCTAGCGGACGAGCAGTACTTC. Translating gives CASSQGPGLADEQYF.

The chain has TRBV7-2 and TRBJ1-2; D not certain. CDR1 and CDR2 from the germline V gene are SGHTA and FQGNSA. The CDR3 is made up of 16 amino acids. Trimming pared 0 bases from V and 1 base from J, leaving 12 bases between. The CDR3 sequence: CASSLAGAINNYGYTF. The CDR3 DNA reads TGTGCCAGCAGCTTAGCGGGCGCAATAAATAACTATGGCTACACCTTC.

The sample holds many counts of this clonotype. The V gene is TRBV7-2, the J gene TRBJ2-1, with TRBD2 as a possible D gene (7 bases). The germline V and J ends were trimmed by 5 bases and 3 bases, with 14 bases remaining between them. Germline CDR1 reads SGHTA; CDR2 reads FQGNSA. This CDR3 region has 15 residues. The CDR3 protein is CASSLGGGGYNEQFF. In DNA form, the CDR3 reads TGTGCCAGCAGCCTTGGGGGCGGGGGCTACAATGAGCAGTTCTTC.

The V gene is TRBV5-1, the J gene TRBJ2-3, with D perhaps matching TRBD2 (6 bases). CDR1 and CDR2 from the germline V gene are SGHRS and YFSETQ. This CDR3 is built from 15 residues. The V gene lost 5 bases and the J gene lost 2 bases, with 15 bases spanning the gap. This CDR3 is CASSSGEALTDTQYF. The CDR3 DNA reads as TGCGCCAGCAGTTCGGGAGAAGCCCTCACAGATACGCAGTATTTT.

This chain's CDR3 is CSARWGLAGVDTQYF. CDR3 bases: TGCAGTGCTAGATGGGGACTAGCGGGGGTGGATACGCAGTATTTT. The chain recombines TRBV20-1 with TRBJ2-3, with 14 positions matching TRBD2. This CDR3 is 15 amino acids long. Germline V gives CDR1 DFQATT, CDR2 SNEGSKA (reference sequence). Germline trimming cut 2 bases from V and 6 bases from J; bases unmatched to any gene: 4.

The chain couples TRBV29-1 to TRBJ1-1; D unclear. V was clipped by 3 bases and J by 3 bases, with 11 bases between them. The CDR3 length is 13 residues. Germline lookup yields CDR1 SQVTM and CDR2 ANQGSEA. CDR3 loop: CSVEEDSYTEAFF. CDR3 nucleotide sequence: TGCAGCGTTGAGGAGGATTCTTACACTGAAGCTTTCTTT.

The chain links TRBV12-3 or TRBV12-4 to TRBJ1-3; no reliable D call. Trimming pared 8 bases from V and 0 bases from J, leaving 8 bases between. The CDR3 runs 13 residues. In nucleotides, the CDR3 is TGTGCCAGCGGGCAGAGCTCTGGAAACACCATATATTTT. This gives the protein CASGQSSGNTIYF.

In its sample, this clonotype was seen a few times. The rearrangement uses TRBV5-1 and TRBJ2-5, with D perhaps TRBD1 (6 bases). This CDR3 is 14 amino acids long. V was trimmed by 2 bases and J by 5 bases, leaving 13 bases between them. Per germline, CDR1 SGHRS and CDR2 YFSETQ. This CDR3 reads CASSLGTTGETQYF. The CDR3 DNA follows: TGCGCCAGCAGCTTAGGGACAACGGGGGAGACCCAGTACTTC.

V usage is TRBV12-3 or TRBV12-4 and J usage is TRBJ1-2; a possible D gene is TRBD1 (5 bases). The CDR3 extends over 13 amino acids. Trimming stripped 3 bases from V and 8 bases from J, with 13 bases between. Here the CDR3 reads CASSFGRDGGYTF. DNA of the CDR3: TGTGCCAGCAGTTTCGGCAGGGACGGAGGCTACACCTTC.

This clonotype turned up a few times. The junction shows a germline mismatch at one end, possibly a read error. The chain recombines TRBV5-6 with TRBJ2-3; D is tentatively TRBD1 or TRBD2 (6 bases each). The germline V gene has CDR1 SGHDT and CDR2 YYEEEE. The length of the CDR3 is 13 residues. The CDR3 bases are TGTGCCAGCGGCTTGGTAGGGGGGGATACGCAGTATTTT. This encodes CASGLVGGDTQYF.

This clonotype has only a few counts. This chain links TRBV6-2 or TRBV6-3 with TRBJ2-3, with D possibly TRBD2 on 5 matching bases. Germline V gene lookup returns CDR1 MNHEY and CDR2 SVGEGT. Trimming shortened V by 0 bases and J by 6 bases, and 13 bases separated the two germline ends. This CDR3 has 15 amino acids. CDR3 residues: CASSYSLSSGDTQYF. In nucleotides, the CDR3 is TGTGCCAGCAGTTACTCGCTTAGCTCGGGGGATACGCAGTATTTT.

The chain employs TRBV7-2 and TRBJ1-5; D not resolved. Trimming stripped 4 bases from V and 5 bases from J, with 9 bases between. The CDR3 runs to 13 residues. The V gene's germline CDR1 is SGHTA and CDR2 FQGNSA. In nucleotides, the CDR3 is TGTGCCAGCAGCTCCCTATCCGATCAGCCCCAGCATTTT. Amino acid sequence: CASSSLSDQPQHF.

In its sample, this clonotype was seen a few times. The chain couples TRBV11-2 to TRBJ2-5; 9 nucleotides match TRBD1. With V trimmed by 4 bases and J by 11 bases, 8 bases remained unmatched. Looked up from germline, CDR1 is SGHAT and CDR2 is FQNNGV. The CDR3 spans 13 residues. CDR3 protein: CASSYDRGDEQYF. For the CDR3, the DNA is TGTGCCAGCAGCTACGACAGGGGGGATGAGCAGTACTTC.